This T cell receptor beta chain stems from a study of vaccination and CD4 T cells after COVID-19. Looking at the study overall: Median time from second vaccine dose to sampling was 60 to 80 days (14 to 241). Overall study findings and caveats: Convalescent patients had a median about 86% of reactive clones appearing only post-vaccination. Spike mono-reactivity held for 304 of 307 vaccine-specific clones in convalescent patients.

With the Oncomine TCR Beta short-read assay, DNA from cultured CD4+ T cells was sequenced. One entry per CDR3 protein results from TCRdb running MiXCR on the PCR reads. The table includes about 12,000 distinct CDR3 sequences, roughly 44% detected once. A note on this clonotype: Its antigen remains unidentified.

Germline V gene sequence: CDR1 DFQATT, CDR2 SNEGSKA (reference sequence). The CDR3 is made up of 15 amino acids. The V and J ends lost 0 bases and 5 bases, in that order; junction bases with no gene match: 6. The treatment was: roughly 11-day PBMC culture with coronavirus spike peptide pools or control peptides (ViraFEST assay). ViraFEST stimulated the growth of antigen-specific T cells using peptide pools and subsequently profiled their TCRs by sequencing. The chain couples TRBV20-1 to TRBJ2-7; 11 bases map to TRBD2. Sequencing used CD4+ T cells from blood, cultured in vitro. The origin of this receptor is a human donor who had recovered from COVID-19. CDR3 nucleotide sequence: TGCAGTGCTAGAGATCCGACTAGCGGGATAGACGAGCAGTACTTC. Protein product: CSARDPTSGIDEQYF.